This T cell receptor beta chain was found in a study of a mutant IDH1 vaccine in newly diagnosed glioma. Looking at the study overall: With temozolomide cycles, or 4-6 weeks after radiotherapy alone, vaccination was started. Patients had received radiotherapy, temozolomide, or both previously, most receiving both. Whole-study findings and limits: No link was apparently found between pseudoprogression and changes in top peripheral T cell clonotypes. Among all patients, vaccine-induced immune responses occurred in approximately 93%.

Time point given: week 5, during vaccination. It was 300 ug of mutant IDH1 20-mer peptide that made up each vaccine dose, given with topical imiquimod. Only in-frame clones appear in the TCRdb table, and some are missing; sequencing was by immunoSEQ multiplex PCR. The data show fewer than 100,000 clones, 90% to 95% seen once. The CDR3 is made up of 11 amino acids. V lost 3 bases, J lost 8 bases, and 5 bases lay in between. CDR1 is SNHLY, CDR2 FYNNEI, per germline. Remarks on this clone: Its matching antigen is unknown. Different DNA sequences within this sample yield the same CDR3.

This receptor was obtained from a woman between 50 and 59 years old with glioma. This chain uses TRBV2 with TRBJ2-1, with D hard to call. This specimen was PBMCs, taken from a glioma patient whose treatment included an IDH1 peptide vaccine. CDR3 loop: CASSERHEQFF. For the CDR3, the DNA is TGTGCCAGCAGTGAGAGACATGAGCAGTTCTTC.